These 30 T cell receptor beta chains originate from one sample sequenced in a study of blood T cell repertoires in COVID-19. Profiling relied on immunoSEQ multiplex PCR, and the TCRdb table lists in-frame clones only, not all of them. The profile shows some 150,000 clones, around 80% of them singletons. Sample: peripheral blood. The receptors come from a woman aged 70-85 years with COVID-19, enrolled during active disease.

The chain recombines TRBV30 with TRBJ2-1; tentative D call: TRBD2 (5 bases). The V end lost 2 bases, the J end lost 3 bases, and 17 bases lay between the germline ends. This CDR3 has 16 residues. CDR1 and CDR2 (germline): GTSNPN, SVGIG (reference sequence). CDR3 bases: TGTGCCTGGAGTTATAGTGGGCGGGCAATCTACAATGAGCAGTTCTTC. This translates into CAWSYSGRAIYNEQFF.

J is TRBJ1-5 and V is TRBV2; 10 positions agree with TRBD1. The germline CDR1 and CDR2 sequences are SNHLY and FYNNEI. V was clipped by 6 bases and J by 6 bases; unmatched bases: 5. There are 14 residues in the CDR3. The CDR3 region has the DNA TGTGCCAGCAGCCCGACAGGGGGCGGTCAGCCCCAGCATTTT. It translates to CASSPTGGGQPQHF.

The chain employs TRBV7-9 and TRBJ2-1; 7 bases match TRBD1. J lost 3 bases, V lost 1 base, and 0 bases had no gene match. Germline V gene lookup returns CDR1 SEHNR and CDR2 FQNEAQ (reference sequence). The CDR3 is 14 residues long. The CDR3 loop is CASSLGQGYNEQFF. DNA for the CDR3: TGTGCCAGCAGCTTAGGACAGGGCTACAATGAGCAGTTCTTC.

The rearrangement joins TRBV7-6 to TRBJ1-4; D is perhaps TRBD1 (5 bases). This CDR3 has 15 residues. CDR1 SGHVS and CDR2 FNYEAQ come from the germline V gene. V lost 0 bases and J 4 bases, leaving 9 bases between the germline ends. The CDR3 loop reads CASSLALGGNEKLFF. The DNA for the CDR3 is TGTGCCAGCAGCTTAGCCCTGGGGGGTAATGAAAAACTGTTTTTT. The whole variable domain, filled in from reference TRBV7-6 and TRBJ1-4, reads GAGVSQSPRYKVTKRGQDVALRCDPISGHVSLYWYRQALGQGPEFLTYFNYEAQQDKSGLPNDRFSAERPEGSISTLTIQRTEQRDSAMYRCASSLALGGNEKLFFGSGTQLSVL.

The rearrangement joins TRBV4-2 to TRBJ1-2; 8 bases are shared with TRBD1. The CDR3 spans 16 residues. Germline V gene sequence: CDR1 LGHNA, CDR2 YNFKEQ. Trimming took 2 bases from V and 4 from J; bases not matched to a gene: 9. The CDR3 bases are TGTGCCAGCAGCCAAAAGACAGGGGCCGGGGTCTATGGCTACACCTTC. This codes for CASSQKTGAGVYGYTF.

V gene TRBV19 combines with J gene TRBJ1-5, with D tentatively TRBD1 (5 bases). The ends were cut back, 0 bases at V and 1 base at J, with 10 bases in the middle. Germline assignment: CDR1 LNHDA and CDR2 SQIVND (reference sequence). The CDR3 is made up of 16 amino acids. In nucleotides, the CDR3 is TGTGCCAGTAGTATAGACGCGGGGCCAAGCAATCAGCCCCAGCATTTT. It codes for CASSIDAGPSNQPQHF.

V gene TRBV9 combines with J gene TRBJ2-2, with TRBD2 matching 9 bases. The CDR3 runs 16 residues. Germline loops: CDR1 SGDLS, CDR2 YYNGEE. The ends lost 3 bases at V and 1 base at J; junction bases unmatched: 4. CDR3 DNA sequence: TGTGCCAGCAGCGGTAAAGCGGGGGGGAACACCGGGGAGCTGTTTTTT. Its protein is CASSGKAGGNTGELFF. Using reference TRBV9 and TRBJ2-2 for the parts outside the CDR3, the full variable domain is DSGVTQTPKHLITATGQRVTLRCSPRSGDLSVYWYQQSLDQGLQFLIQYYNGEERAKGNILERFSAQQFPDLHSELNLSSLELGDSALYFCASSGKAGGNTGELFFGEGSRLTVL.

This clone was observed a single time. The chain recombines TRBV5-1 with TRBJ2-7, with TRBD1 matching over 9 bases. Germline V gives CDR1 SGHRS, CDR2 YFSETQ. Trimming removed 2 bases from V and 10 bases from J; junction bases left unmatched: 7. CDR3 size: 13 residues. The CDR3 protein is CASSFRDRERQYV. The CDR3 DNA reads as TGCGCCAGCAGCTTCCGGGACAGGGAACGACAGTACGTC.

The chain has TRBV10-3 and TRBJ2-5; 7 bases align to TRBD1. Germline loops: CDR1 ENHRY, CDR2 SYGVKD. With 8 bases clipped from V and 1 base from J, the junction kept 10 bases outside the gene matches. This CDR3 has 15 residues. The CDR3 loop is CAIGSRGTFQETQYF. CDR3 sequence (DNA): TGTGCCATCGGTAGCAGGGGGACATTCCAAGAGACCCAGTACTTC.

The chain recombines TRBV5-1 with TRBJ1-2; maybe TRBD1 (6 bases). Looked up from germline, CDR1 is SGHRS and CDR2 is YFSETQ. CDR3 length equals 14 residues. V lost 2 bases and J 4 bases, leaving 12 bases between the germline ends. CDR3 DNA: TGCGCCAGCAGCTTCAGGGGAGAGGCCTATGGCTACACCTTC. It translates to CASSFRGEAYGYTF.

The rearrangement joins TRBV5-1 to TRBJ2-6; no clear D gene. Looked up from germline, CDR1 is SGHRS and CDR2 is YFSETQ. The CDR3 sequence is 14 residues long. The V end lost 4 bases, the J end lost 1 base, and 6 bases lay between the germline ends. CDR3 sequence reads: CASSLDSGANVLTF. In DNA form, the CDR3 reads TGCGCCAGCAGCCTAGATTCTGGGGCCAACGTCCTGACTTTC. The full variable domain, its missing parts supplied by reference TRBV5-1 and TRBJ2-6, is KAGVTQTPRYLIKTRGQQVTLSCSPISGHRSVSWYQQTPGQGLQFLFEYFSETQRNKGNFPGRFSGRQFSNSRSEMNVSTLELGDSALYLCASSLDSGANVLTFGAGSRLTVL.

This chain uses TRBV27 with TRBJ1-6, with D tentatively TRBD1 (5 bases). This CDR3 has 13 residues. Germline V CDR1 and CDR2: MNHEY, SMNVEV (reference sequence). V was pared by 6 bases and J by 5 bases, with 8 bases between. CDR3 in amino acids: CASRGQNNSPLHF. As DNA, the CDR3 is TGTGCCAGCAGGGGGCAGAATAATTCACCCCTCCACTTT.

This clone has only a few counts. The genes are TRBV15 and TRBJ1-2, with D perhaps matching TRBD1 (6 bases). V lost 5 bases and J 1 base, leaving 14 bases between the germline ends. The CDR3 loop spans 15 amino acids. The germline V gene has CDR1 LNHNV and CDR2 YYDKDF (reference sequence). CDR3 protein: CATSPRGHFNYGYTF. For the CDR3, the DNA is TGTGCCACCAGCCCAAGGGGACACTTTAACTATGGCTACACCTTC.

The J gene is TRBJ2-2, the V gene TRBV28; 9 nucleotides agree with TRBD1. CDR3 length equals 16 residues. Trimming removed 6 bases from V and 4 bases from J; junction bases left unmatched: 9. Germline CDR1 MDHEN, CDR2 SYDVKM. The CDR3 region has the DNA TGTGCCAGCAGAAGATCCACGGGACAGGGCACCGGGGAGCTGTTTTTT. Its protein product is CASRRSTGQGTGELFF. Together with reference TRBV28 and TRBJ2-2, the CDR3 gives the full variable domain: DVKVTQSSRYLVKRTGEKVFLECVQDMDHENMFWYRQDPGLGLRLIYFSYDVKMKEKGDIPEGYSVSREKKERFSLILESASTNQTSMYLCASRRSTGQGTGELFFGEGSRLTVL.

V gene TRBV1 combines with J gene TRBJ2-7; the table names TRBD1, a call not compared with the DNA. TRBV1 is shown as a pseudogene. This CDR3 region has 15 residues. The CDR3, as DNA: TGCACCAGCAGCCAAGATTTGGCAGGAAAGTACGAGCAGTACGTC. Protein product: CTSSQDLAGKYEQYV.

This clone is a singleton in its sample. This chain links TRBV27 with TRBJ2-7; 7 bases align to TRBD1. CDR3 length: 15 amino acids. The germline CDR1 and CDR2 sequences are MNHEY and SMNVEV (reference sequence). V was pared by 6 bases and J by 7 bases, with 15 bases of the junction left unmatched. CDR3 amino acids: CASSLPRAGGWEQYF. The CDR3 coding sequence is TGTGCCAGCAGCCTGCCCCGGGCAGGGGGTTGGGAGCAGTACTTC.

This chain connects TRBV13 to TRBJ1-2; 8 bases align to TRBD1. Germline loops: CDR1 PRHDT, CDR2 FYEKMQ (reference sequence). J was trimmed by 4 bases and V by 6 bases; bases with no gene match: 7. This CDR3 contains 14 residues. CDR3 in amino acids: CASRLTGTGYGYTF. The CDR3 bases are TGTGCCAGCAGATTAACGGGGACAGGCTATGGCTACACCTTC.

This clone was counted once. This chain links TRBV28 with TRBJ1-4; no definite D call. Germline CDR1 and CDR2: MDHEN and SYDVKM. V lost 6 bases and J 5 bases, leaving 7 bases between the germline ends. The CDR3 runs 12 residues. The CDR3 region has the DNA TGTGCCAGCAGGGCATCGAATGAAAAACTGTTTTTT. Protein product: CASRASNEKLFF.

This clone was seen a single time. The CDR3 protein is CASYNEQYF. As DNA, the CDR3 is TGTGCCAGCTACAACGAGCAGTACTTC. The chain recombines TRBV27 with TRBJ2-7, with unresolved D. Trimming removed 8 bases from V and 5 bases from J, with 4 bases in between. The CDR3 consists of 9 residues. Per germline, CDR1 MNHEY and CDR2 SMNVEV (reference sequence).

For this clone: A read error may produce the germline difference seen at one junction end. V usage is TRBV6-5 and J usage is TRBJ1-5; D gene ambiguous. Looked up from germline, CDR1 is MNHEY and CDR2 is SVGAGI. CDR3 length: 15 residues. CDR3 protein: CASSYSAYSNQPRHF. CDR3 coding DNA: TGTGCCAGCAGTTACTCGGCATATAGCAATCAGCCCCGGCATTTT.

The rearrangement uses TRBV28 and TRBJ2-4, with 8 nucleotides matching TRBD2. This CDR3 has 14 residues. Germline-derived CDR1 and CDR2 are MDHEN and SYDVKM. J gave up 8 bases and V 6 bases, and 9 bases lay outside the gene matches. CDR3 DNA: TGTGCCAGCAGCCCTCCCACTAGCGGAGACATTCAGTACTTC. This encodes CASSPPTSGDIQYF.

The rearrangement links TRBV28 to TRBJ2-7; D gene unclear. This CDR3 is built from 12 residues. Per germline, CDR1 MDHEN and CDR2 SYDVKM. The CDR3 sequence: CATNKRPYEQYF. For the CDR3, the DNA is TGTGCTACTAATAAGCGACCCTACGAGCAGTACTTC.

The chain carries TRBV6-4 and TRBJ2-1; 7 nucleotides agree with TRBD2. The CDR3 has 13 residues. The trim removed 11 bases at V and 0 bases at J, leaving 4 bases unmatched. CDR1 MRHNA and CDR2 SNTAGT come from the germline V gene. The CDR3 is CAGLAVSYNEQFF. CDR3 DNA sequence: TGTGCCGGGCTAGCGGTCTCCTACAATGAGCAGTTCTTC.

This clone was counted between two and nine times. The gene calls are TRBV29-1 and TRBJ1-5, with TRBD1 as a possible D gene (6 bases). This CDR3 has 14 amino acids. In germline, CDR1 is SQVTM, CDR2 ANQGSEA. The V end lost 5 bases, the J end lost 4 bases, and 15 bases lay between the germline ends. The CDR3 DNA follows: TGCAGCGTTACCTCCGGGACACTGAATCAGCCCCAGCATTTT. Translated: CSVTSGTLNQPQHF.

This rearrangement joins TRBV7-2 to TRBJ2-1, with 7 bases identical to TRBD1. V shed 4 bases and J 4 bases; nucleotides not matched to a gene: 16. The germline V gene encodes CDR1 SGHTA and CDR2 FQGNSA. The CDR3 totals 18 residues. The chain's CDR3 is CASSSYPYRGGDYNEQFF. In DNA form, the CDR3 reads TGTGCCAGCAGCTCATACCCGTATCGAGGGGGCGATTACAATGAGCAGTTCTTC.

This chain uses TRBV2 with TRBJ1-2, with 8 bases that match TRBD1. This CDR3 has 13 amino acids. The germline gives CDR1 SNHLY, CDR2 FYNNEI. Unmatched junction bases numbered 6, after V lost 8 bases and J lost 4 bases. CDR3 loop: CASRTGIVYGYTF. DNA of the CDR3: TGTGCCAGCCGGACAGGGATCGTCTATGGCTACACCTTC.

The rearrangement uses TRBV10-2 and TRBJ2-7, with a tentative D call TRBD2 (6 bases). Trimming removed 5 bases at V and 2 bases at J, with 13 bases between. The CDR3 has 14 amino acids. Per germline, CDR1 WSHSY and CDR2 SAAADI. This CDR3 reads CASSPLRGTYEQYV. The CDR3 DNA reads TGCGCCAGCAGTCCCTTACGGGGGACCTACGAGCAGTACGTC.

The chain employs TRBV28 and TRBJ1-1, with TRBD1 as a possible D gene (5 bases). The CDR3 is 15 residues long. The V gene lost 6 bases and the J gene lost 2 bases, with 16 bases spanning the gap. Per germline, CDR1 MDHEN and CDR2 SYDVKM. This CDR3 reads CASRPPQGLNTEAFF. CDR3 sequence (DNA): TGTGCCAGCAGGCCTCCCCAGGGTCTTAACACTGAAGCTTTCTTT.

The V call is TRBV10-3, the J call TRBJ1-3; 8 nucleotides match TRBD1. V lost 6 bases and J lost 7; bases outside the gene matches: 8. Germline CDR1 reads ENHRY; CDR2 reads SYGVKD. The CDR3 runs to 14 residues. As DNA, the CDR3 is TGTGCCATCAGCGAGGACAGGGTCGTGAACACCATATATTTT. It is translated as CAISEDRVVNTIYF.

The chain couples TRBV28 to TRBJ2-3; a weak D match, TRBD1 (6 bases). Germline CDR1 is MDHEN and CDR2 is SYDVKM. V was shortened by 6 bases and J by 7 bases, with 26 bases between the two germline ends. The CDR3 covers 17 residues. This CDR3 is CASSPSRQALPPNTQYF. CDR3 nucleotide sequence: TGTGCCAGCAGCCCCTCTCGACAGGCACTCCCACCAAATACGCAGTATTTT.